Given below is one T cell receptor (beta chain) in context. Its antigen is not identified. This sample was included in a study of cytomegalovirus exposure and HLA in healthy donors. PCR primers comprised 60 Vbeta and 13 Jbeta primers. The assay was immunoSEQ multiplex PCR, and TCRdb's table has in-frame clones only and misses some. The profile shows about 180,000 clones, approximately 80% of them singletons. Trimming took 3 bases from V and 2 from J; bases not matched to a gene: 4. The CDR3 consists of 15 residues. Germline assignment: CDR1 SGHTA and CDR2 FQGNSA. General observations from the study: In vitro data verified a few CMV-associated chains as specific for CMV antigens.

Sequences were obtained from PBMCs. The J gene is TRBJ1-3, the V gene TRBV7-2; the match to TRBD1 covers 7 bases. The sequence was collected from a woman between 18 and 29 years old in good health and CMV-seropositive. CDR3 in amino acids: CASSLGQSAGNTIYF. CDR3 sequence (DNA): TGTGCCAGCAGCTTGGGACAGTCAGCTGGAAACACCATATATTTT.